This TCR beta chain is drawn from a study of blood T cell repertoires in COVID-19. Study summary: The analysed material was cDNA or gDNA that came from T cells, B-cell-depleted T cells, or PBMCs.

The germline V and J ends were trimmed by 7 bases and 3 bases, with 10 bases remaining between them. This CDR3 has 13 residues. The germline gives CDR1 MNHNY, CDR2 SVGAGI (reference sequence). Repertoires were generated with immunoSEQ multiplex PCR, while TCRdb's copy carries only in-frame clones and drops some. Among approximately 250,000 clones listed, 85% to 95% were seen once. Membership in each cohort depended on participant-reported clinical history. Sequenced material: PBMCs or T cells enriched from blood (not recorded which). V and J are TRBV6-6 and TRBJ1-3; no firm D call. This clonotype originated in a man aged 35-49 years who had been exposed to COVID-19. CDR3 residues: CASTPPGGNTIYF. The CDR3 DNA sequence: TGTGCCAGCACCCCGCCGGGTGGAAACACCATATATTTT.